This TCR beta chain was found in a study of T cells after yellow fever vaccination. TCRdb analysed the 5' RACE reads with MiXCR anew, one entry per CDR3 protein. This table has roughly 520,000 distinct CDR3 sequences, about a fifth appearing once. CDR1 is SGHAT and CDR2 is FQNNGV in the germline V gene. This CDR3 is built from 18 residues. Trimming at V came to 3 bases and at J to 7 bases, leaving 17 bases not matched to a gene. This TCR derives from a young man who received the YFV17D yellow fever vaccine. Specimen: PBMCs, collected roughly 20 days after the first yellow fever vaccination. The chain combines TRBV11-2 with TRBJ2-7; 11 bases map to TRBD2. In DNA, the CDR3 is TGTGCCAGCAGCTTGAGTCCGGGACTAGCGGCGCACGGGGGAGAGCAGTACGTC. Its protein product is CASSLSPGLAAHGGEQYV.